This T cell receptor (beta chain) was obtained from a study of cytotoxic CD8 clonotypes in ibrutinib-treated CLL. With V trimmed by 1 base and J by 1 base, 5 bases remained unmatched. The length of the CDR3 is 16 residues. The germline gives CDR1 LNHNV, CDR2 YYDKDF (reference sequence). The study, taken as a whole, reports: Public clonotypes were seen rarely and were contracted or stable on treatment. Starting clonality was above that of age-matched healthy donors and tracked circulating CD8+ T-cell counts. The study sampled sustained-remission and progressing patients at different times.

Deep sequencing aimed at 1 in 200,000 to 1 in 1 million T cells' resolution. Only in-frame clones appear in the TCRdb table, and some are missing; sequencing was by immunoSEQ multiplex PCR. The sample lists 20,000 to 25,000 clones; about 75% were seen once. Only a few counts were recorded for this clone. What it binds is not known. The specimen comprised PBMCs, sampled after 24 months of ibrutinib treatment. The receptor was derived from a human donor with chronic lymphocytic leukemia. The chain uses TRBV15 and TRBJ2-5; the match to TRBD1 covers 8 bases. The CDR3 nucleotides read TGTGCCACCAGCAGAGGGGTGGACAGGGTCCAAGAGACCCAGTACTTC. Residues: CATSRGVDRVQETQYF.